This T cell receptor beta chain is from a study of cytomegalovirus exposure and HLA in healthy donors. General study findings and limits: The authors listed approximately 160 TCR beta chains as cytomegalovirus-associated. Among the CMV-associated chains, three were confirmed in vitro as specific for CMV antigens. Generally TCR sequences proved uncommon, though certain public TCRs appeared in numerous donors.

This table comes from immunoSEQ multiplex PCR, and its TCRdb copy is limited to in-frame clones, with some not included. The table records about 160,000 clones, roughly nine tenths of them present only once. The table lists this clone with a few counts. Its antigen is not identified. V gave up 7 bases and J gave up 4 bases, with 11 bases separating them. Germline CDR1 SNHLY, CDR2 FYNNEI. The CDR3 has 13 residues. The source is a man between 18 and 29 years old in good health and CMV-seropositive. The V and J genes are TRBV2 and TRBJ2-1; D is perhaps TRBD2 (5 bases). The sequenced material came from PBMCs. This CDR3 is CASTRETYNEQFF. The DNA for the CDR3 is TGTGCCAGCACGAGGGAAACATACAATGAGCAGTTCTTC.